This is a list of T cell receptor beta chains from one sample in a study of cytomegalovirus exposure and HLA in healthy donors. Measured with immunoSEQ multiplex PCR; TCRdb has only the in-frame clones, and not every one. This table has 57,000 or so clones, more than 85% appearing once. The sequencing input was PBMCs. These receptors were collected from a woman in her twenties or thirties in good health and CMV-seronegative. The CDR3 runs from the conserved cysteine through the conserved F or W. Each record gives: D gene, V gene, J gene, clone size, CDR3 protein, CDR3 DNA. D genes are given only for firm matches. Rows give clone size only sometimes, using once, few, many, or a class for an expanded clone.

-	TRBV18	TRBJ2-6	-	CASSPRQDSGANVLTF	TGTGCCAGCTCACCAAGGCAGGACTCTGGGGCCAACGTCCTGACTTTC
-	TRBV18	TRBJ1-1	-	CASSPYGTEAFF	TGTGCCAGCTCACCTTACGGCACTGAAGCTTTCTTT
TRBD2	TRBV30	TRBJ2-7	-	CAWTPLLAGVVGQYF	TGTGCCTGGACTCCACTACTAGCGGGAGTAGTAGGGCAGTACTTC
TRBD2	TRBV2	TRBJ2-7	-	CASSEGGRADEQYF	TGTGCCAGCAGTGAGGGCGGGAGGGCCGATGAGCAGTACTTC
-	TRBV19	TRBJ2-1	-	CASRIGRDRNEQFF	TGTGCCAGCCGAATAGGACGGGATCGGAATGAGCAGTTCTTC
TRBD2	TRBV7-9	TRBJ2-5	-	CASSYRTSGRGVETQYF	TGTGCCAGCAGCTACCGGACTAGCGGGAGAGGAGTAGAGACCCAGTACTTC
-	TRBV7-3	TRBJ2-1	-	CASSSSGPPGPEQFF	TGTGCCAGCAGCTCCAGCGGCCCCCCCGGCCCTGAGCAGTTCTTC
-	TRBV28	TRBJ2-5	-	CASSLGGRRETQYF	TGTGCCAGCAGTTTGGGGGGGCGTCGGGAGACCCAGTACTTC
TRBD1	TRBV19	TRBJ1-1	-	CASSSRDRNTEAFF	TGTGCCAGTAGTTCCCGGGACAGGAACACTGAAGCTTTCTTT
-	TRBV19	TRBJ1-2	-	CASSSGQRSGGYTF	TGTGCCAGTAGTTCCGGCCAGAGGTCCGGGGGCTACACCTTC
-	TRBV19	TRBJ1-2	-	CASSDRGGRGYGYTF	TGTGCCAGTAGTGATCGGGGGGGCAGGGGCTATGGCTACACCTTC
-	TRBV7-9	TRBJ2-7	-	CASSSNYEQYF	TGTGCCAGCAGCTCAAACTACGAGCAGTACTTC
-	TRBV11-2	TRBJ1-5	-	CASSSGENQPQHF	TGTGCCAGCAGCTCAGGGGAAAATCAGCCCCAGCATTTT
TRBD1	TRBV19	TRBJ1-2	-	CASSESTGTGGAVTYGYTF	TGTGCCAGTAGTGAGTCCACCGGGACAGGGGGTGCTGTGACCTATGGCTACACCTTC
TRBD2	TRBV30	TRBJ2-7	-	CAWSWTSGRFLYEQYF	TGTGCCTGGAGTTGGACTAGCGGGAGGTTCCTCTACGAGCAGTACTTC
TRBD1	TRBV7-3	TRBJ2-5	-	CASSFQAGGGKTQYF	TGTGCCAGCAGCTTCCAGGCAGGGGGCGGGAAGACCCAGTACTTC
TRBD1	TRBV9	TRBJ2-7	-	CASSVGQGGDEQYF	TGTGCCAGCAGCGTAGGGCAAGGGGGCGACGAGCAGTACTTC
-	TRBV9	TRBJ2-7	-	CASSVASQAYYEQYF	TGTGCCAGCAGCGTAGCTTCACAGGCCTACTACGAGCAGTACTTC
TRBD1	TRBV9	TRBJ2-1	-	CASSATGFEQFF	TGTGCCAGCAGCGCGACAGGGTTTGAGCAGTTCTTC
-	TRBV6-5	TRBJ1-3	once	CASSYYSPGGRNTIYF	TGTGCCAGCAGTTACTACTCCCCGGGGGGTAGAAACACCATATATTTT
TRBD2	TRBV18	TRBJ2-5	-	CASSPASGRAGETQYF	TGTGCCAGCTCACCAGCTAGCGGGAGGGCCGGGGAGACCCAGTACTTC
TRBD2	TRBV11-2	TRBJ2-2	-	CASSPERDNTGELFF	TGTGCCAGCAGTCCCGAGCGGGATAACACCGGGGAGCTGTTTTTT
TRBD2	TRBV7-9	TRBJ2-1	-	CASSQRKLADYNEQFF	TGTGCCAGCAGCCAAAGAAAACTAGCGGATTACAATGAGCAGTTCTTC
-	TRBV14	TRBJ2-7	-	CASSQDDPRARPLPSEQYF	TGTGCCAGCAGCCAAGATGACCCGCGGGCGAGACCACTCCCCTCCGAGCAGTACTTC
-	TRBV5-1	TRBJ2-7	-	CASSFGLSYEQYF	TGCGCCAGCAGCTTTGGACTGTCCTACGAGCAGTACTTC
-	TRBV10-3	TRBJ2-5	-	CAISDPSGSGSPIGAQYF	TGTGCCATCAGTGACCCCTCGGGGAGCGGTTCCCCAATTGGTGCCCAGTACTTC
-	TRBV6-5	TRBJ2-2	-	CASSYSAAAPAGELFF	TGTGCCAGCAGTTACTCTGCGGCAGCGCCGGCCGGGGAGCTGTTTTTT
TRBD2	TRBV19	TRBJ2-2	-	CASSRGVTGELFF	TGTGCCAGTAGTCGGGGGGTCACCGGGGAGCTGTTTTTT
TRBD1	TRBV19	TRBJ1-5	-	CASSMRTGEVLWPQHF	TGTGCCAGTAGTATGAGGACAGGGGAAGTGCTGTGGCCCCAGCATTTT
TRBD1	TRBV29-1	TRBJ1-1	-	CSGGQGVGEGAFF	TGCAGCGGAGGACAGGGAGTCGGAGAGGGGGCTTTCTTT
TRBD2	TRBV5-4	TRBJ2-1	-	CASSLVTSGVPNEQFF	TGTGCCAGCAGCTTGGTGACTAGCGGAGTCCCCAATGAGCAGTTCTTC
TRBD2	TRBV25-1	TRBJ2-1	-	CASSATSGSMYNEQFF	TGTGCCAGCAGTGCAACTAGCGGGAGTATGTACAATGAGCAGTTCTTC
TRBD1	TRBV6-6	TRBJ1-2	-	CASSYFATGSNGYTF	TGTGCCAGCAGTTATTTCGCGACAGGGTCCAATGGCTACACCTTC
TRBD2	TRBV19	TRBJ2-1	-	CASISQASGRNEQFF	TGTGCCAGTATCTCCCAGGCTAGCGGGAGGAATGAGCAGTTCTTC
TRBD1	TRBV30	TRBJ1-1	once	CAWSVPRHTTTIDRGQDQNTEAFF	TGTGCCTGGAGTGTACCACGCCACACCACCACTATTGACAGGGGGCAGGACCAAAACACTGAAGCTTTCTTT
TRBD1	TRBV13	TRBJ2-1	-	CASTISQGSYNEQFF	TGTGCCAGCACCATTTCACAGGGGTCCTACAATGAGCAGTTCTTC
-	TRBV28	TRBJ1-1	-	CASSRGALDTEAFF	TGTGCCAGCAGTCGGGGGGCGTTGGACACTGAAGCTTTCTTT
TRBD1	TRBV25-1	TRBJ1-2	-	CASSDPGQVYGYTF	TGTGCCAGCAGTGATCCGGGACAGGTCTATGGCTACACCTTC
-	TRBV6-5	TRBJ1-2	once	CASSTAGYKDGYTF	TGTGCCAGCAGTACCGCGGGATATAAGGATGGCTACACCTTC
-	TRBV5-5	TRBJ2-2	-	CASSADSPGTGELFF	TGTGCCAGCAGCGCTGACAGCCCTGGGACCGGGGAGCTGTTTTTT
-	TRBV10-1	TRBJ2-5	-	CASSGRGQETQYF	TGCGCCAGCAGTGGTAGGGGTCAAGAGACCCAGTACTTC
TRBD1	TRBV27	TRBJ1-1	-	CASSLVGQGIFTEAFF	TGTGCCAGCAGTTTGGTGGGACAGGGGATTTTCACTGAAGCTTTCTTT